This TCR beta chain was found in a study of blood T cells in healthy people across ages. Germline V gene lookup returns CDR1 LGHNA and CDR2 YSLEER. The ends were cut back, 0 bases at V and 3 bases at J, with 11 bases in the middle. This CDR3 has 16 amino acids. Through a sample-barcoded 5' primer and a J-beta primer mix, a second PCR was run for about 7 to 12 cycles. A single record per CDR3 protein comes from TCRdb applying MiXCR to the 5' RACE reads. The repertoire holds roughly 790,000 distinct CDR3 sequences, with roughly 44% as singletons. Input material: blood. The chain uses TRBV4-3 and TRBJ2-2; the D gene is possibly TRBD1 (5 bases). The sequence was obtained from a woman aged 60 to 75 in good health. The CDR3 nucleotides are TGCGCCAGCAGCCAAGAGCGTCAGGGTCACACCGGGGAGCTGTTTTTT. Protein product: CASSQERQGHTGELFF.